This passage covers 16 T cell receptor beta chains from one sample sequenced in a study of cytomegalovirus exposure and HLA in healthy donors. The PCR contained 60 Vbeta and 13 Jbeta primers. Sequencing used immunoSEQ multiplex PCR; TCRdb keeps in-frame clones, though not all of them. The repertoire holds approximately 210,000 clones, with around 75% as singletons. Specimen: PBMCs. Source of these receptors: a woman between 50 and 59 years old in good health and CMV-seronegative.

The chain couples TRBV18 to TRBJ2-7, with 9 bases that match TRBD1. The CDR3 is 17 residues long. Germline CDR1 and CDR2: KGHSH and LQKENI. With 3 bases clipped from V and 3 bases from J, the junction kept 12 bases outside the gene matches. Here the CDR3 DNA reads TGTGCCAGCTCACCCCAGACGGGACAGGGCAACCTCTACGAGCAGTACTTC. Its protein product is CASSPQTGQGNLYEQYF.

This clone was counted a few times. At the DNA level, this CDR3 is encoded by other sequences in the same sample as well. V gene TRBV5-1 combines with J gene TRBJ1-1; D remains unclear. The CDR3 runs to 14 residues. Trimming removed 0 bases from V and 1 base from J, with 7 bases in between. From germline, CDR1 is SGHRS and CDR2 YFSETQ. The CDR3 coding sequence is TGCGCCAGCAGCTTGGGGGGAGGGAACACTGAAGCTTTCTTT. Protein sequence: CASSLGGGNTEAFF.

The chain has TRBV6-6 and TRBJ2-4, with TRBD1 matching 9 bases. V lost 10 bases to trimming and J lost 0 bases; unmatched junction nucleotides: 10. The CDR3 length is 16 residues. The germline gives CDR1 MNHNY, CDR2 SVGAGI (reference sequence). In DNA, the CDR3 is TGTGCCACCGATCTGGACAGGGGATTAGCCAAAAACATTCAGTACTTC. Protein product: CATDLDRGLAKNIQYF.

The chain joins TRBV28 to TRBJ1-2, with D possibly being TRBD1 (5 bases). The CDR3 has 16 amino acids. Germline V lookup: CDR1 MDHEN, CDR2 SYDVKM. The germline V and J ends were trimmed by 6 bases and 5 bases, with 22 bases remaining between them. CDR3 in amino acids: CASSGGGARLKYGYTF. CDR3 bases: TGTGCCAGCAGCGGGGGAGGGGCGAGGTTGAAGTATGGCTACACCTTC.

CDR3 in amino acids: CASSYGGGGSTDTQYF. The CDR3 DNA reads TGTGCCAGCAGTTATGGCGGGGGGGGAAGCACAGATACGCAGTATTTT. The chain is built from TRBV5-4 and TRBJ2-3; the match to TRBD2 covers 9 bases. The CDR3 has 16 amino acids. J was trimmed by 0 bases and V by 5 bases; bases with no gene match: 7. Germline V gene sequence: CDR1 SGHNT, CDR2 YYREEE (reference sequence). The full variable domain, its missing parts supplied by reference TRBV5-4 and TRBJ2-3, is ETGVTQSPTHLIKTRGQQVTLRCSSQSGHNTVSWYQQALGQGPQFIFQYYREEENGRGNFPPRFSGLQFPNYSSELNVNALELDDSALYLCASSYGGGGSTDTQYFGPGTRLTVL.

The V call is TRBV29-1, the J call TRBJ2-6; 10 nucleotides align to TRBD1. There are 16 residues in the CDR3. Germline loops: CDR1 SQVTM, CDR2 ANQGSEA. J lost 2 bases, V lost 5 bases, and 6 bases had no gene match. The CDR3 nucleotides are TGCAGCGTTTCCCCCGGACAGGGGGCTGGGGCCAACGTCCTGACTTTC. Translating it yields CSVSPGQGAGANVLTF.

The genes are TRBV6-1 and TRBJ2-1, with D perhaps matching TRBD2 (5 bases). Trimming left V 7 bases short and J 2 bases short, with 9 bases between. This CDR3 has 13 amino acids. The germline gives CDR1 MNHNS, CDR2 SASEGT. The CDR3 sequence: CASIRGTYNEQFF. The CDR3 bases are TGTGCCAGCATCCGGGGAACCTACAATGAGCAGTTCTTC.

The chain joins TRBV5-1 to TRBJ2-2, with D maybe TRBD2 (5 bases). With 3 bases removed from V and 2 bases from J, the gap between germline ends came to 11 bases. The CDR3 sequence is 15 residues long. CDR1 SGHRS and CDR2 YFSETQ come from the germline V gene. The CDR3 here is CASSYPRDNTGELFF. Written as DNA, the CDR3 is TGCGCCAGCAGCTACCCGAGGGATAACACCGGGGAGCTGTTTTTT.

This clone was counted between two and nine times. CDR3 coding DNA: TGTGCCAGCAGCTCGGACGCAAGGGGCTCTAATGAAAAACTGTTTTTT. Encoded protein: CASSSDARGSNEKLFF. The chain couples TRBV7-2 to TRBJ1-4; D might be TRBD1 (5 bases). With 4 bases removed from V and 3 bases from J, the gap between germline ends came to 15 bases. The CDR3 spans 16 residues. The V gene's germline CDR1 is SGHTA and CDR2 FQGNSA.

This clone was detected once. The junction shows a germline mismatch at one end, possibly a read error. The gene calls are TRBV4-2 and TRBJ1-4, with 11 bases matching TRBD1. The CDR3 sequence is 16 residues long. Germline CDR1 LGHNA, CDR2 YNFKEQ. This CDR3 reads CASTQTPGTGGEKLFF. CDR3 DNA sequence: TGTGCCAGCACCCAAACACCCGGGACAGGGGGAGAAAAACTGTTTTTT.

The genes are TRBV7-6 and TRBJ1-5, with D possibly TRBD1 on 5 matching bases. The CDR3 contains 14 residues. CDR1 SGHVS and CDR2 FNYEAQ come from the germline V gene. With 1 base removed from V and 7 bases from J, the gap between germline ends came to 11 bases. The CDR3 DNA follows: TGTGCCAGCAGCTTAGGCGGGGGGACCCAGCCCCAGCATTTT. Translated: CASSLGGGTQPQHF.

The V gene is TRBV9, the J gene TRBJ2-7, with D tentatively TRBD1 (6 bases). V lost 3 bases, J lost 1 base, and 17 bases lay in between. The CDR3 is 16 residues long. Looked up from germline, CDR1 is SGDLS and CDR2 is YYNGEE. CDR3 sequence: CASSASPGESSYEQYF. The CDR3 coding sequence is TGTGCCAGCAGCGCAAGCCCAGGGGAATCGTCCTACGAGCAGTACTTC.

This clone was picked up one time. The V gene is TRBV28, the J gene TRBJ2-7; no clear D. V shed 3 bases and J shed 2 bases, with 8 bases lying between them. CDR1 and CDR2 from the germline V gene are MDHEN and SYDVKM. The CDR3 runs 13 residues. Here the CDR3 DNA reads TGTGCCAGCAGTTTTTACGGAGCCTACGAGCAGTACTTC. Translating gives CASSFYGAYEQYF.

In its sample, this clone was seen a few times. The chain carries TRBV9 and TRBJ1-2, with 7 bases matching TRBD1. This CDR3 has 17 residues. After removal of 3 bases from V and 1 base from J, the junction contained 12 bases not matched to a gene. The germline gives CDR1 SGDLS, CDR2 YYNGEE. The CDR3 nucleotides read TGTGCCAGCAGCGGATACCCTCGGACAGGTGATAACTATGGCTACACCTTC. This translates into CASSGYPRTGDNYGYTF.

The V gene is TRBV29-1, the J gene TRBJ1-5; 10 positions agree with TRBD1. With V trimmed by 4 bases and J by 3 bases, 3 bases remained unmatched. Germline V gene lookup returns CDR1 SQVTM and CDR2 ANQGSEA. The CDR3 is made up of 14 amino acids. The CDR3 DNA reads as TGCAGCGTTGGGGGACAGGGGTCCAATCAGCCCCAGCATTTT. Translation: CSVGGQGSNQPQHF. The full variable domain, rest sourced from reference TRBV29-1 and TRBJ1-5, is SAVISQKPSRDICQRGTSLTIQCQVDSQVTMMFWYRQQPGQSLTLIATANQGSEATYESGFVIDKFPISRPNLTFSTLTVSNMSPEDSSIYLCSVGGQGSNQPQHFGDGTRLSIL.

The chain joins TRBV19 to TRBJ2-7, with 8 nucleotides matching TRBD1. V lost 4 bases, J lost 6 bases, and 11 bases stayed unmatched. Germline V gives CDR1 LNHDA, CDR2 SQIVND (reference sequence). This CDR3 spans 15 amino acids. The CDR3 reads CASSKTGDPHLEQYF. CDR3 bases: TGTGCCAGTAGTAAGACAGGGGACCCCCACCTCGAGCAGTACTTC. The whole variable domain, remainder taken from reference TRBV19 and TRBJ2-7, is DGGITQSPKYLFRKEGQNVTLSCEQNLNHDAMYWYRQDPGQGLRLIYYSQIVNDFQKGDIAEGYSVSREKKESFPLTVTSAQKNPTAFYLCASSKTGDPHLEQYFGPGTRLTVT.